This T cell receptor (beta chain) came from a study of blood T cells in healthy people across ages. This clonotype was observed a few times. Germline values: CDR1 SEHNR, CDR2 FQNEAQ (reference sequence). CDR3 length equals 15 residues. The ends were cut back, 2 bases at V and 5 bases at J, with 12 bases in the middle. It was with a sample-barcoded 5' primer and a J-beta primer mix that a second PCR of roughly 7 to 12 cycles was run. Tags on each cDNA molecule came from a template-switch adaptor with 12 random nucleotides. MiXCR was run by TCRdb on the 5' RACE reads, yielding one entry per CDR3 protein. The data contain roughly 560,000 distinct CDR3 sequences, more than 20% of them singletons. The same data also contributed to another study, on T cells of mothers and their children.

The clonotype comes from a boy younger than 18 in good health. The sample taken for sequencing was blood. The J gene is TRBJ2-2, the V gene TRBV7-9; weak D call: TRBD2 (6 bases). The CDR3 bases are TGTGCCAGCAGCTTATCCGGGAGCCTAACCGGGGAGCTGTTTTTT. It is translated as CASSLSGSLTGELFF.